This T cell receptor (beta chain) is drawn from a study of cytomegalovirus exposure and HLA in healthy donors. Points from the study as a whole: Prior analysis indicated that the majority of TCR beta V segments exhibited productivity approximately 87% or approximately 30% of the time. With later analysis, a missense DCLRE1C variant became linked to TCR beta V- and J-gene trimming.

The sample holds one count of this clone. The antigen remains unidentified. Amplification used 60 Vbeta primers and 13 Jbeta primers. Using immunoSEQ multiplex PCR, the repertoire was profiled, and TCRdb retains in-frame clones only, with some absent. The table lists under 100,000 clones, roughly 85% of them singletons. The receptor comes from a man under 40 in good health and CMV-seronegative. The specimen was PBMCs.

The CDR3 nucleotides are TGCAGCGTTGAGGCTAGAAGGGAGGAGACCCAGTACTTC. Its protein product is CSVEARREETQYF. The rearrangement joins TRBV29-1 to TRBJ2-5; D is possibly TRBD2 (5 bases). There are 13 residues in the CDR3. The V end lost 3 bases, the J end lost 5 bases, and 13 bases lay between the germline ends. In germline, CDR1 is SQVTM, CDR2 ANQGSEA.